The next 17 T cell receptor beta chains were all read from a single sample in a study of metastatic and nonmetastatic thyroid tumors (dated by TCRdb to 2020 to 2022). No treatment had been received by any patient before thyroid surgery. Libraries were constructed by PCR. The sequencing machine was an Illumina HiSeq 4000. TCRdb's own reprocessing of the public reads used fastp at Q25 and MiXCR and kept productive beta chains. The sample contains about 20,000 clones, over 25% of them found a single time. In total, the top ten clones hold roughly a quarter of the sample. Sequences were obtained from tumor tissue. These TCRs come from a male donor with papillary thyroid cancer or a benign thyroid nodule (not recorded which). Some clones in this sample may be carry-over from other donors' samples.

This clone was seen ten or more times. CDR3 residues: CATWKGVGQTGELFF. CDR3 sequence (DNA): TGTGCCACTTGGAAAGGGGTTGGACAGACCGGGGAGCTGTTTTTT. The V call is TRBV2, the J call TRBJ2-2; weak D call: TRBD1 (6 bases). The CDR3 has 15 amino acids. Between the trimmed V and J ends, which lost 10 bases and 5 bases, there was a span of 20 bases. Germline CDR1 SNHLY, CDR2 FYNNEI.

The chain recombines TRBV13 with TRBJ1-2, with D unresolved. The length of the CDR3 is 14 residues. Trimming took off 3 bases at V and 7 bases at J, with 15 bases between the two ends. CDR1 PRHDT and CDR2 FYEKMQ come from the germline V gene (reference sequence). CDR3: CASSFFGIWGGYTF. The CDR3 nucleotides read TGTGCCAGCAGCTTCTTTGGGATCTGGGGTGGCTACACCTTC.

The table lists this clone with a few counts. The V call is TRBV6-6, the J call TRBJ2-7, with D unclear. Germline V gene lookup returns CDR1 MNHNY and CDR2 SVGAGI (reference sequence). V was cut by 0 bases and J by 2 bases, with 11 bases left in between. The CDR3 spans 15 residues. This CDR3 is CASSYSSGYPYEQYF. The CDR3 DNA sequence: TGTGCCAGCAGTTACTCGAGTGGGTATCCCTACGAGCAGTACTTC.

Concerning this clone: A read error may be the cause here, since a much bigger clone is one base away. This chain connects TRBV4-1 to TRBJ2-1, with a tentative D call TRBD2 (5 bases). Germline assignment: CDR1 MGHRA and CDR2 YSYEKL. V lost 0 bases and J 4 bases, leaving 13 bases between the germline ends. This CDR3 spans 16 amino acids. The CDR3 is CASSQEGRALYNEQFF. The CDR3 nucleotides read TGCGCCAGCAGCCAAGAAGGGCGGGCTCTATACAATGAGCAGTTCTTC.

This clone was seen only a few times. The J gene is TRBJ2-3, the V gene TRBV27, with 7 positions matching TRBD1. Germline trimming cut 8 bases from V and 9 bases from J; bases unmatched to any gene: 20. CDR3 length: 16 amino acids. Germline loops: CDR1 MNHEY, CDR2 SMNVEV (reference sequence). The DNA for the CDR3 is TGTGCCAGCGCGGCGCACAAGGGACAGTGGGGGAACACGCAGTATTTT. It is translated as CASAAHKGQWGNTQYF.

DNA of the CDR3: TGTGCCAGCAGTTTACATGACCTCCCCCTCCACTTT. Translating gives CASSLHDLPLHF. The chain employs TRBV12-3 or TRBV12-4 and TRBJ1-6; D gene uncertain. Trimming removed 2 bases from V and 13 bases from J, with 9 bases in between. CDR3 length: 12 amino acids.

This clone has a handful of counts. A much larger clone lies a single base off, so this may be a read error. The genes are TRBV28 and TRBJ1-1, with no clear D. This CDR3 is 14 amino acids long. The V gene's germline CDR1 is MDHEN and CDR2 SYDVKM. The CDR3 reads CASRTRWRNTEAFF. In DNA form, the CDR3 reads TGTGCCAGCAGAACTCGGTGGCGCAACACTGAAGCTTTCTTC.

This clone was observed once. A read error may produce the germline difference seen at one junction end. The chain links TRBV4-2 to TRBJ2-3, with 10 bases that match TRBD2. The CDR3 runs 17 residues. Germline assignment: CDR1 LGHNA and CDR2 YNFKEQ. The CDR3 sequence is CASSEDLAGEITDTQYF. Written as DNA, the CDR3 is TGTGCCAGCAGCGAAGATCTAGCGGGGGAGATCACAGATACGCAGTATTTT.

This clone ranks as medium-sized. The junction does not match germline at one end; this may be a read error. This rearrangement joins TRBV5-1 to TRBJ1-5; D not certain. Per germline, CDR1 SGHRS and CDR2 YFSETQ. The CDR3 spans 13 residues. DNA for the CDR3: TGCGCCAGCAGCTTGTCCGGGGATCATCCCCAGCATTTT. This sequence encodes CASSLSGDHPQHF.

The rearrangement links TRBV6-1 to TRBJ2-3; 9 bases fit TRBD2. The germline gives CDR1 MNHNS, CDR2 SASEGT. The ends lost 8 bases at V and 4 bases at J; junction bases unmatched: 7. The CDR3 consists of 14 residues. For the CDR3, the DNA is TGTGCCAGCTCAGCTAGCGGGGTCCCAGATACGCAGTATTTT. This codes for CASSASGVPDTQYF.

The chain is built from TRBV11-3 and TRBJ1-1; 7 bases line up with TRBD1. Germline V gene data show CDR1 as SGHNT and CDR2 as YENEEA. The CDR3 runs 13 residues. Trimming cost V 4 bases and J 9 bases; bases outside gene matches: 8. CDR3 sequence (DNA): TGTGCCAGCAGCTCCGACAGGGCGGTTAAAGCTTTCTTT. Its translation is CASSSDRAVKAFF.

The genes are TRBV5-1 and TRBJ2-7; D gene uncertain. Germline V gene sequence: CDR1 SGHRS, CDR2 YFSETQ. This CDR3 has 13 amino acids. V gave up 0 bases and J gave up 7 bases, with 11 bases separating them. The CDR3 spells CASSLGTLWEQYF. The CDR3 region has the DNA TGCGCCAGCAGCTTGGGGACCTTGTGGGAGCAGTACTTC.

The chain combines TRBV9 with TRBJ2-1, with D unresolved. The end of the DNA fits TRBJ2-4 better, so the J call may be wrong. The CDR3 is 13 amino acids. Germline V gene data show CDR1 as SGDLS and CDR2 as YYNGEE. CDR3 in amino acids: CASSKSSYNDQYF. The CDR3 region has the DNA TGTGCCAGCAGCAAGAGCTCCTACAATGATCAGTACTTC.

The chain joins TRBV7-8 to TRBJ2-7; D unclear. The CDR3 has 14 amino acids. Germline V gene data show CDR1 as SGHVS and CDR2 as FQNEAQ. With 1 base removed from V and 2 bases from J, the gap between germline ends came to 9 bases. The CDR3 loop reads CASSLEGGTYEQYF. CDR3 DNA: TGTGCCAGCAGCTTAGAGGGCGGAACCTACGAGCAGTACTTC.

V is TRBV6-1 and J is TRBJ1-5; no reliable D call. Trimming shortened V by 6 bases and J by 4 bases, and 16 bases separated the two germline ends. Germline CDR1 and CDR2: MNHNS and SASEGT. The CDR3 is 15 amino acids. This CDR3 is CASRFAVGLNQPQHF. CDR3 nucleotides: TGTGCCAGCAGATTTGCAGTGGGCCTTAATCAGCCCCAGCATTTT.

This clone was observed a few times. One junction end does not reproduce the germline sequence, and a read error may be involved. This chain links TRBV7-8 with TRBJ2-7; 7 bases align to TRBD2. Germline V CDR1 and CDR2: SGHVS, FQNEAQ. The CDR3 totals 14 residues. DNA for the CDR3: TGCGCCGGCAGCTATTCGGGAGGAGACTACGAGCAGTACTTC. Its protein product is CAGSYSGGDYEQYF.

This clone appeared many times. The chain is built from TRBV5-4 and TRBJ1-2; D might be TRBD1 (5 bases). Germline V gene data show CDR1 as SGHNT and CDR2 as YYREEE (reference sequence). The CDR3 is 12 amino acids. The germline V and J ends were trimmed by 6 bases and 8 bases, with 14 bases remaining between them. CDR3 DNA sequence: TGTGCCAGCACCCGTGACAGTGGCGGCTACACCTTC. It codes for CASTRDSGGYTF.